This T cell receptor (beta chain) was obtained from a study of beta chain features in type 1 diabetes. Findings and caveats of the study: For cells with high TCR expression, cDNA sequencing could yield over-representation. The study found moderately but significantly shorter TCRB CDR3s in all four CD4+ subsets of Type 1 diabetes patients.

The CDR3 consists of 14 residues. V was clipped by 6 bases and J by 2 bases; unmatched bases: 6. Germline CDR1 SQVTM, CDR2 ANQGSEA. Remarks on this clone: The antigen is unknown.

Sequencing targeted expressed TCRB transcripts, as all isolated RNA had been reverse transcribed. Only in-frame clones appear in the TCRdb table, and some are missing; sequencing was by immunoSEQ multiplex PCR. The sample consists of 550,000 to 850,000 clones, 13% of them appearing once. Source material: naive CD4+ T cells from blood. This rearrangement joins TRBV29-1 to TRBJ2-1; TRBD1 aligns across 8 bases. The receptor's source is a man aged 18-30 years with type 1 diabetes. The CDR3, as DNA: TGCAGCGTCGACGGACAGGGTACCTACAATGAGCAGTTCTTC. Its translation is CSVDGQGTYNEQFF.